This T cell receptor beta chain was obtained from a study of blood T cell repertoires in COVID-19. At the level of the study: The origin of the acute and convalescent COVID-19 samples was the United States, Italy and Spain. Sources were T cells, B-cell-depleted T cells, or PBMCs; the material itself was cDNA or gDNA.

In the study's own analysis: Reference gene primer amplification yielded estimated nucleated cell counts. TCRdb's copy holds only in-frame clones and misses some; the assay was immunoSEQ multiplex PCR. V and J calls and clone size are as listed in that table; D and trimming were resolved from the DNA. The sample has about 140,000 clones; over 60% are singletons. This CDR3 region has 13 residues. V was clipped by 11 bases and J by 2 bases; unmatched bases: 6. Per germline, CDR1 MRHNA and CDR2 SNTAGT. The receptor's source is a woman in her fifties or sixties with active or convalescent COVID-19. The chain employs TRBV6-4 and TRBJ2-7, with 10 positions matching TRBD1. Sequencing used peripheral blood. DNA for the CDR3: TGTGCCGGACAGGGGGGGTTTCCCTACGAGCAGTACTTC. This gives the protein CAGQGGFPYEQYF.